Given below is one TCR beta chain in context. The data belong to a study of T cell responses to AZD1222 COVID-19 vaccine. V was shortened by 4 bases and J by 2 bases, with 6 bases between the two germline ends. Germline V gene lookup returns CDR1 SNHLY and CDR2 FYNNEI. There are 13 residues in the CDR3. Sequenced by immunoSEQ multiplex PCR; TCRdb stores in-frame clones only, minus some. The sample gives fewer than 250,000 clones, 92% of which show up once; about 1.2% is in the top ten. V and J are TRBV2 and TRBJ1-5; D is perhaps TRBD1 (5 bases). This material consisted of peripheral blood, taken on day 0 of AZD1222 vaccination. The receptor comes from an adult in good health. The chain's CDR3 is CASSGQRNQPQHF. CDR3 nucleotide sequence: TGTGCCAGCAGTGGACAGCGCAATCAGCCCCAGCATTTT.